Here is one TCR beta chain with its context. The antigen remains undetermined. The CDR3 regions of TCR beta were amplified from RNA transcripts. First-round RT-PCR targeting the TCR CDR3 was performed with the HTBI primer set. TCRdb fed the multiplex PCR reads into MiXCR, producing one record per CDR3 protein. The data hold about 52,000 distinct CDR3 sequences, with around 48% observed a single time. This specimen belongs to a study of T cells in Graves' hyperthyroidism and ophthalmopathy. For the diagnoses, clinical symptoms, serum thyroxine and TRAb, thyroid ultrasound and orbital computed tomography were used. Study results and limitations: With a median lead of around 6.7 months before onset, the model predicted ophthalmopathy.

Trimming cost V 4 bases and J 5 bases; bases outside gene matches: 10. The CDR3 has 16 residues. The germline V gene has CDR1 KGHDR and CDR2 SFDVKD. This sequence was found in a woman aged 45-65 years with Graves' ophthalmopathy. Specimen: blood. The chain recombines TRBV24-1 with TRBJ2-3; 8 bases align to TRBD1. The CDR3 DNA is TGTGCCACCAGTGACCCAGGACAGGGTTTCAGAGATACGCAGTATTTT. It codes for CATSDPGQGFRDTQYF.